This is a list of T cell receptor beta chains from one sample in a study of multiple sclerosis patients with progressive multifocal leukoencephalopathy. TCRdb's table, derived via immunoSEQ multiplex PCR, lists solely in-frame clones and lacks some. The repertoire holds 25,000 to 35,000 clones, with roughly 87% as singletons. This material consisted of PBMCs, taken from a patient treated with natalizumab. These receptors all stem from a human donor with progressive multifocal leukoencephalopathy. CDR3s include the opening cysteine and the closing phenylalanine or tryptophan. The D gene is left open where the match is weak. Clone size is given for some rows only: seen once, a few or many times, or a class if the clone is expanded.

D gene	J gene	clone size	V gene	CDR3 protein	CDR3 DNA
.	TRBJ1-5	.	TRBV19	CASSRWGSNQPQHF	TGTGCCAGTAGCCGGTGGGGGAGCAATCAGCCCCAGCATTTT
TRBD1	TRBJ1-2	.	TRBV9	CASSGTGTARGYTF	TGTGCCAGCAGCGGGACAGGGACCGCCCGGGGCTACACCTTC
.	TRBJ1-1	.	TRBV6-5	CASTIGWNTEAFF	TGTGCCAGCACTATCGGATGGAACACTGAAGCTTTCTTT
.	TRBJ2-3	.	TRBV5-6	CASRVFSDTQYF	TGTGCCAGCAGAGTTTTTTCAGATACGCAGTATTTT
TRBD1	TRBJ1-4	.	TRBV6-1	CASSADRDRGYGTNEKLFF	TGTGCCAGCAGTGCTGACCGGGACAGGGGATACGGGACTAATGAAAAACTGTTTTTT
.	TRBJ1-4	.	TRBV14	CASSPTLRATNEKLFF	TGTGCCAGCAGCCCAACACTGAGAGCAACTAATGAAAAACTGTTTTTT
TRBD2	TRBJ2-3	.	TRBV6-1	CASGAGTSGRMRTQYF	TGTGCCAGCGGTGCGGGGACTAGCGGGAGAATGCGTACGCAGTATTTT
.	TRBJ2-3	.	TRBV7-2	CASSLDTDTQYF	TGTGCCAGCAGCCTGGACACAGATACGCAGTATTTT
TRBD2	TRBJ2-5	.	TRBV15	CATSRGTSGAEEQYF	TGTGCCACCAGCAGAGGGACTAGCGGGGCGGAGGAGCAGTACTTC
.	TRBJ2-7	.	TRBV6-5	CASRGVSYEQYF	TGTGCCAGCAGAGGGGTCTCCTACGAGCAGTACTTC
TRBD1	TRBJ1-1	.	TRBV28	CASGTGGPEAFF	TGTGCCAGCGGTACAGGGGGCCCTGAAGCTTTCTTT
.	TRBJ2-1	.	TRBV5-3	CARSLDGCRNNEQFF	TGTGCCAGAAGCCTGGATGGTTGTAGGAACAATGAGCAGTTCTTC
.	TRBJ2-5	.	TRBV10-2	CASSVWERETQYF	TGCGCCAGCAGTGTTTGGGAGCGAGAGACCCAGTACTTC
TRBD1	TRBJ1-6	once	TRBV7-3	CASSRTGAYNSPLHF	TGTGCCAGCAGCCGAACAGGGGCTTATAATTCACCCCTCCACTTT
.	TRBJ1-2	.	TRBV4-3	CASSQDRGSDYGYTF	TGCGCCAGCAGCCAAGATCGAGGCAGCGACTATGGCTACACCTTC
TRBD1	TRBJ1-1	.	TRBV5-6	CASSLITGGMNTEAFF	TGTGCCAGCAGCCTGATAACAGGGGGCATGAACACTGAAGCTTTCTTT
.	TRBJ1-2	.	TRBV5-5	CASSLESDYGYTF	TGTGCCAGCAGCTTGGAGTCTGACTATGGCTACACCTTC
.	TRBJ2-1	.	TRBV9	CASSIPSASSYNEQFF	TGTGCCAGCAGCATCCCTAGCGCGAGCTCCTACAATGAGCAGTTCTTC
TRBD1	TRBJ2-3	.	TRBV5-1	CASSVGTGTSTDTQYF	TGCGCCAGCAGCGTGGGGACAGGGACTAGCACAGATACGCAGTATTTT